This TCR beta chain was observed in a study of cytomegalovirus exposure and HLA in healthy donors. With regard to this clone: Its antigen is not identified.

Study-wide results and caveats: According to the study, roughly 160 TCR beta chains were cytomegalovirus-associated.

Measured with immunoSEQ multiplex PCR; TCRdb has only the in-frame clones, and not every one. Among some 150,000 clones, about 88% were seen once, and the ten largest hold under 3%. There are 18 residues in the CDR3. V was cut by 0 bases and J by 9 bases, with 21 bases left in between. Germline lookup yields CDR1 MGHRA and CDR2 YSYEKL. This TCR was sampled from a man in his late teens or twenties in good health and CMV-seronegative. The chain links TRBV4-1 to TRBJ1-6; D is undetermined. The sample comprised PBMCs. CDR3 in DNA: TGCGCCAGCAGCCAAGATCAGAGGGCCGGGGTCAGCGGTTCACCCCTCCACTTT. Translated, it gives CASSQDQRAGVSGSPLHF.